The T cell receptor beta chain described here comes from a study of cytomegalovirus exposure and HLA in healthy donors. This PCR relied on a set of 60 Vbeta primers and 13 Jbeta primers. Clones were read by immunoSEQ multiplex PCR, and TCRdb kept only the in-frame ones, dropping some. The sample has 140,000 to 150,000 clones; about 71% are singletons. The sample taken for sequencing was PBMCs. The source is a woman between 55 and 75 years old in good health and CMV-seropositive.

The CDR3 reads CASSLGQGADYGYTF. The DNA of the CDR3 is TGTGCCAGCAGCTTGGGACAGGGGGCCGACTATGGCTACACCTTC. V and J are TRBV7-8 and TRBJ1-2; 12 positions match TRBD1. The CDR3 consists of 15 residues. J was trimmed by 3 bases and V by 3 bases; bases with no gene match: 2. Germline-derived CDR1 and CDR2 are SGHVS and FQNEAQ. The variable domain in full, completed from reference TRBV7-8 and TRBJ1-2, reads GAGVSQSPRYKVAKRGQDVALRCDPISGHVSLFWYQQALGQGPEFLTYFQNEAQLDKSGLPSDRFFAERPEGSVSTLKIQRTQQEDSAVYLCASSLGQGADYGYTFGSGTRLTVV.